This is a list of T cell receptor beta chains from one sample in a study of OX40 agonist ivuxolimab in advanced cancers. The data were produced by immunoSEQ multiplex PCR, yet TCRdb's version contains in-frame clones alone and is incomplete. The sample has around 76,000 clones; around four fifths are singletons. The source material was CD4+ or CD8+ T cells sorted from blood, sampled in a trial of the OX40 agonist ivuxolimab. These receptors all come from an adult with an advanced solid tumor such as melanoma, head and neck, liver or kidney cancer. Each CDR3 is given with its conserved first and last residue. The order of the fields is D gene, J gene, V gene, clone size, CDR3 protein, CDR3 DNA. The D gene is left open where the match is weak. The size of a clone is reported for some rows only, either as once, few or many, or as a class for expanded clones.

-,TRBJ1-6,TRBV9,-,CASSDQNRVGSPLHF,TGTGCCAGCAGCGATCAAAACAGGGTCGGTTCACCCCTCCACTTT
-,TRBJ2-3,TRBV20-1,-,CSEASATQYF,TGCAGTGAAGCTAGCGCGACGCAGTATTTT
-,TRBJ1-1,TRBV9,-,CASSVGPNPFGATEAFF,TGTGCCAGCAGCGTAGGACCTAACCCATTTGGCGCCACTGAAGCTTTCTTT
TRBD2,TRBJ2-7,TRBV4-1,-,CASSQLTGTSGRYYEQYF,TGCGCCAGCAGCCAACTCACCGGGACTAGCGGGAGGTACTACGAGCAGTACTTC
-,TRBJ1-1,TRBV4-1,-,CASSQDWGTEAFF,TGCGCCAGCAGCCAAGATTGGGGTACTGAAGCTTTCTTT
-,TRBJ2-7,TRBV2,-,CASSIRESSYEQYF,TGTGCCAGCAGTATTCGGGAAAGCTCCTACGAGCAGTACTTC
-,TRBJ2-3,TRBV13,-,CASSSLLRNGTLTDTQYF,TGTGCCAGCAGCTCCCTATTGAGAAACGGGACCCTCACAGATACGCAGTATTTT
TRBD2,TRBJ2-3,TRBV7-6,-,CASSLISGGGPDTQYF,TGTGCCAGCAGCTTAATTAGCGGGGGGGGTCCAGATACGCAGTATTTT
-,TRBJ1-6,TRBV27,-,CASSLTPLARATKNSPLHF,TGTGCCAGCAGTTTAACCCCATTAGCACGGGCCACAAAGAATTCACCCCTCCACTTT
-,TRBJ1-5,TRBV4-2,-,CASSQVGSDQPQHF,TGTGCCAGCAGCCAAGTGGGTAGTGATCAGCCCCAGCATTTT
TRBD2,TRBJ2-2,TRBV6-4,-,CASSDGGGGMDTGELFF,TGTGCCAGCAGTGACGGGGGGGGAGGGATGGACACCGGGGAGCTGTTTTTT
-,TRBJ1-3,TRBV5-4,-,CASSPTGIGNTIYF,TGTGCCAGCAGCCCCACAGGGATTGGAAACACCATATATTTT
TRBD1,TRBJ2-3,TRBV5-1,few,CASSEGTASTDTQYF,TGCGCCAGCAGCGAGGGGACAGCTAGCACAGATACGCAGTATTTT
-,TRBJ1-3,TRBV5-1,-,CASTLGNTIYF,TGCGCCAGCACTCTAGGAAACACCATATATTTT
-,TRBJ2-7,TRBV30,once,CAWRGSYEQYF,TGTGCCTGGAGAGGCTCCTACGAGCAGTACTTC
TRBD1,TRBJ1-1,TRBV6-1,-,CASSEARDRGRVYTEAFF,TGTGCCAGCAGTGAAGCAAGGGACAGGGGGCGGGTATACACTGAAGCTTTCTTT
-,TRBJ2-7,TRBV28,-,CASSRPSYEQYF,TGTGCCAGCAGTCGTCCGAGCTACGAGCAGTACTTC